The rows below give T cell receptor beta chains drawn from one sample of a study of T cells after yellow fever vaccination. TCRdb reanalysed the 5' RACE reads using MiXCR and keeps one entry per CDR3 protein. This sample has 110,000 or so distinct CDR3 sequences, with about 7.2% found just once. The sample consisted of CD4+ T cells sorted from PBMCs, taken more than 40 days after the first yellow fever vaccination. The source of these receptors is a man aged 18 to 35 who received the YFV17D yellow fever vaccine. CDR3s include the opening cysteine and the closing phenylalanine or tryptophan. The order of the fields is clone size, J gene, D gene, V gene, CDR3 protein, CDR3 DNA. A D gene is named only where the DNA matches it firmly. Rows may omit the clone size; those that give it use once, few, many or a size class.

many,TRBJ2-1,.,TRBV6-5,CASSPDPGASSYNEQFF,TGTGCCAGCAGTCCCGACCCGGGGGCTAGCTCCTACAATGAGCAGTTCTTC
many,TRBJ2-3,TRBD2,TRBV30,CAWSPSRLAGVPDTQYF,TGTGCCTGGAGCCCGTCCCGGCTAGCGGGGGTGCCAGATACGCAGTATTTT
many,TRBJ2-2,TRBD2,TRBV9,CASSRGGASGELFF,TGTGCCAGCAGCCGCGGGGGGGCCAGCGGGGAGCTGTTTTTT
many,TRBJ1-2,.,TRBV7-8,CASSPRVYESYTF,TGTGCCAGCAGCCCGAGAGTGTATGAAAGCTACACCTTC
few,TRBJ1-6,TRBD1,TRBV5-1,CASSSRQGSDSPLHF,TGCGCCAGCAGCTCCAGACAGGGATCAGATTCACCCCTCCACTTT
many,TRBJ2-5,TRBD1,TRBV7-3,CASSLSAGQEETQYF,TGTGCCAGCAGCTTAAGTGCTGGACAGGAGGAGACCCAGTACTTC
few,TRBJ2-3,.,TRBV4-3,CASSQDPQGRGIRTDTQYF,TGCGCCAGCAGCCAAGACCCTCAGGGACGGGGTATACGCACAGATACGCAGTATTTT
few,TRBJ2-5,TRBD1,TRBV7-2,CASRPPGQRRETQYF,TGTGCCAGCAGGCCACCGGGACAGCGTCGGGAGACCCAGTACTTC
many,TRBJ2-6,TRBD1,TRBV6-1,CASTDATGGAGANVLTF,TGTGCCAGCACTGACGCGACAGGGGGCGCTGGGGCCAACGTCCTGACTTTC
many,TRBJ2-1,.,TRBV12-3/TRBV12-4,CASSFSRRGPNNEQFF,TGTGCCAGCAGTTTTTCTCGGCGGGGGCCAAACAATGAGCAGTTCTTC
many,TRBJ1-2,.,TRBV7-2,CASSFREYYGYTF,TGTGCCAGCAGCTTCCGGGAATACTATGGCTACACCTTC
many,TRBJ2-1,TRBD1,TRBV5-6,CASSSRGLEWNEQFF,TGTGCCAGCAGCTCCAGGGGGCTGGAGTGGAATGAGCAGTTCTTC
many,TRBJ2-5,TRBD2,TRBV4-3,CASSQDRGGGETQYF,TGCGCCAGCAGCCAAGACCGGGGGGGAGGCGAGACCCAGTACTTC
many,TRBJ2-7,TRBD2,TRBV5-1,CASSPDGGGYEQYF,TGCGCCAGCAGCCCGGATGGGGGGGGCTACGAGCAGTACTTC
many,TRBJ2-2,.,TRBV5-1,CASSFSDNTGELFF,TGCGCCAGCAGCTTCAGCGATAACACCGGGGAGCTGTTTTTT
many,TRBJ2-2,TRBD2,TRBV5-4,CASSFGLAGEAGELFF,TGTGCCAGCAGCTTCGGACTAGCGGGGGAGGCCGGGGAGCTGTTTTTT
many,TRBJ2-3,TRBD2,TRBV7-8,CASRGLGGSTDTQYF,TGTGCCAGCAGGGGGCTGGGGGGGAGCACAGATACGCAGTATTTT
many,TRBJ2-3,TRBD1,TRBV12-3/TRBV12-4,CASSLRGQGTDTQYF,TGTGCCAGCAGTCTCCGGGGACAGGGCACAGATACGCAGTATTTT
many,TRBJ1-1,.,TRBV6-5,CASRRRNTEAFF,TGTGCCAGCAGACGGCGGAACACTGAAGCTTTCTTT
few,TRBJ2-2,.,TRBV18,CASSLERTNTGELFF,TGTGCCAGCTCACTCGAAAGGACGAACACCGGGGAGCTGTTTTTT
.,TRBJ1-2,.,TRBV5-5,CASSESNYGYTF,TGTGCCAGCAGCGAATCTAACTATGGCTACACCTTC
many,TRBJ2-5,TRBD1,TRBV7-2,CASSPGQGQETQYF,TGTGCCAGCAGCCCCGGACAGGGGCAAGAGACCCAGTACTTC
many,TRBJ2-3,.,TRBV5-1,CASSFGRTAGDDTQYF,TGCGCCAGCAGCTTCGGGCGCACGGCAGGCGATGATACGCAGTATTTT
.,TRBJ1-5,.,TRBV18,CASSRTPNYSNQPQHF,TGTGCCAGCTCACGGACCCCCAACTATAGCAATCAGCCCCAGCATTTT
many,TRBJ2-3,TRBD2,TRBV5-1,CASSWTSGVTPRADTQYF,TGCGCCAGCAGCTGGACTAGCGGGGTAACCCCGAGGGCAGATACGCAGTATTTT
many,TRBJ2-3,.,TRBV5-1,CASSRTSSTDTQYF,TGCGCCAGCAGCAGGACATCTAGCACAGATACGCAGTATTTT
many,TRBJ2-7,.,TRBV6-2/TRBV6-3,CASTLLGGEQYF,TGTGCCAGCACTCTCTTAGGGGGTGAGCAGTACTTC
many,TRBJ2-3,.,TRBV5-1,CASSLGQSTDTQYF,TGTGCCAGCAGCTTAGGACAGAGCACAGATACGCAGTATTTT
many,TRBJ2-3,TRBD2,TRBV5-1,CASSLGTSRTDTQYF,TGCGCCAGCAGCCTAGGGACTAGTCGAACAGATACGCAGTATTTT
many,TRBJ2-3,.,TRBV9,CASSVAELLVTQYF,TGTGCCAGCAGCGTAGCGGAACTACTGGTTACGCAGTATTTT
many,TRBJ2-3,.,TRBV6-2/TRBV6-3,CASTEGTGVLPATQYF,TGTGCCAGCACCGAGGGGACGGGGGTCCTCCCGGCTACGCAGTATTTT
.,TRBJ1-1,.,TRBV19,CASSSYGTEAFF,TGTGCCAGTAGTAGTTACGGAACTGAAGCTTTCTTT
many,TRBJ1-5,TRBD1,TRBV27,CASSKGQGGSPQHF,TGTGCCAGCAGCAAGGGACAGGGTGGGTCGCCCCAGCATTTT
many,TRBJ1-2,.,TRBV27,CASSLAAGANYGYTF,TGTGCCAGCAGTTTAGCAGCAGGGGCCAACTATGGCTACACCTTC
many,TRBJ2-7,.,TRBV7-2,CASSLEDSWSYEQYF,TGTGCCAGCAGCTTAGAGGACAGTTGGTCCTACGAGCAGTACTTC
many,TRBJ2-3,.,TRBV5-6,CASSKNTAVDTQYF,TGTGCCAGCAGCAAGAACACGGCGGTGGATACGCAGTATTTT
many,TRBJ2-5,.,TRBV12-3/TRBV12-4,CASSLAQRVGETQYF,TGTGCCAGCAGTTTAGCGCAAAGGGTTGGGGAGACCCAGTACTTC
many,TRBJ1-1,TRBD1,TRBV20-1,CSARRDRGEAFF,TGCAGTGCTAGACGGGACAGGGGAGAAGCTTTCTTT
many,TRBJ1-2,TRBD1,TRBV29-1,CSVGTGVNYGYTF,TGCAGCGTTGGGACAGGGGTTAACTATGGCTACACCTTC
many,TRBJ1-1,TRBD1,TRBV9,CASSVDRGNTEAFF,TGTGCCAGCAGCGTGGACAGGGGGAACACTGAAGCTTTCTTT
many,TRBJ1-2,.,TRBV3-1,CASSQDSTPIEGYTF,TGTGCCAGCAGCCAAGATTCGACGCCGATTGAGGGCTACACCTTC
.,TRBJ2-3,TRBD2,TRBV29-1,CSVRGGGSTDTQYF,TGCAGCGTTCGGGGCGGGGGGAGCACAGATACGCAGTATTTT
.,TRBJ2-5,.,TRBV5-4,CASSLVETVEETQYF,TGTGCCAGCAGCTTGGTCGAGACAGTGGAAGAGACCCAGTACTTC
many,TRBJ1-5,.,TRBV5-5,CASSSIGGSYNQPQHF,TGTGCCAGCAGCTCCATAGGCGGGTCCTACAATCAGCCCCAGCATTTT
many,TRBJ1-5,.,TRBV6-2/TRBV6-3,CASRVGGGQPQHF,TGTGCCAGCAGGGTGGGGGGCGGTCAGCCCCAGCATTTT
.,TRBJ2-5,TRBD2,TRBV5-1,CASSLGLAGGQETQYF,TGCGCCAGCAGCTTGGGACTAGCGGGCGGACAAGAGACCCAGTACTTC
many,TRBJ2-1,TRBD2,TRBV6-5,CASSPGLAGRGNEQFF,TGTGCCAGCAGCCCGGGACTAGCGGGAAGAGGCAATGAGCAGTTCTTC
few,TRBJ2-3,.,TRBV7-3,CASSLMSGAGDTQYF,TGTGCCAGCAGCTTAATGTCAGGGGCTGGAGATACGCAGTATTTT
many,TRBJ2-1,.,TRBV11-2,CASSFLGQDGLTSNEQFF,TGTGCCAGCAGCTTTTTGGGGCAAGACGGGTTAACAAGCAATGAGCAGTTCTTC
many,TRBJ2-3,.,TRBV14,CASSQGTARDTQYF,TGTGCCAGCAGCCAAGGGACAGCCCGGGATACGCAGTATTTT
many,TRBJ2-1,.,TRBV3-1,CASSRSSGRNEQFF,TGTGCCAGCAGCCGCAGTTCGGGCCGCAATGAGCAGTTCTTC
.,TRBJ2-3,.,TRBV5-4,CASSFGGGGGTDTQYF,TGTGCCAGCAGCTTTGGAGGGGGGGGGGGCACAGATACGCAGTATTTT
many,TRBJ1-2,.,TRBV12-5,CASGLVRSLAPNYGYTF,TGTGCTAGTGGTTTGGTACGTTCCCTGGCCCCTAACTATGGCTACACCTTC
.,TRBJ1-2,.,TRBV5-1,CASSPNPPRLGYTF,TGCGCCAGCAGCCCAAATCCGCCCCGGCTGGGCTACACCTTC
many,TRBJ2-3,TRBD1,TRBV5-1,CASSLAPTGTGGTDTQYF,TGCGCCAGCAGCTTGGCTCCTACCGGGACAGGGGGCACAGATACGCAGTATTTT
many,TRBJ2-7,.,TRBV7-9,CASSLDFDEQYF,TGTGCCAGCAGCCTAGACTTCGACGAGCAGTACTTC
.,TRBJ1-2,.,TRBV4-2,CASSQDGYTF,TGTGCCAGCAGCCAAGATGGCTACACCTTC
many,TRBJ2-7,.,TRBV28,CASRVGRAYEQYF,TGTGCCAGCAGGGTCGGCAGGGCCTACGAGCAGTACTTC
few,TRBJ1-5,.,TRBV3-1,CASSQGQLKPQHF,TGTGCCAGCAGCCAAGGCCAGCTCAAGCCCCAGCATTTT